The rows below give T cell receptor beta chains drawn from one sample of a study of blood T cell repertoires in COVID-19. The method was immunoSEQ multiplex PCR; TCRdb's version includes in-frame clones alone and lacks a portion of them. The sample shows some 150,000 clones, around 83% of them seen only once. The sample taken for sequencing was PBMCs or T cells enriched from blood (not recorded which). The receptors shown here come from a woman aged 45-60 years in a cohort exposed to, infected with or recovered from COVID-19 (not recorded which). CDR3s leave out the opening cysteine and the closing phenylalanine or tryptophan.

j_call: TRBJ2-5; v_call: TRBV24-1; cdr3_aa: ATSDLGLAGETQY
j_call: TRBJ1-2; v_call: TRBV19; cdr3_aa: ASSQEASGYGYT
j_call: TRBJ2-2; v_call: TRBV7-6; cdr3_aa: ASSPWTGVKSAGELF
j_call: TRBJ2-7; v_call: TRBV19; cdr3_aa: ASSMAVTYEQY
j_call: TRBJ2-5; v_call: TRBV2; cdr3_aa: ASSSDRGRETQY
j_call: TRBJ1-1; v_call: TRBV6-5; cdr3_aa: ASRTDRVNTEAF
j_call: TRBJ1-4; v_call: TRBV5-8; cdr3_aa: ASSVYRDRGKAEKLF
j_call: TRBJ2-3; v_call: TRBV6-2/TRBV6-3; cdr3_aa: ASSQRLAAMRDTQY
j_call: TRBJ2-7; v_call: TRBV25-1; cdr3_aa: ASSEAGVSRQY
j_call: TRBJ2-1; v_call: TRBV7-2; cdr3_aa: ASSLSGSSYNEQF
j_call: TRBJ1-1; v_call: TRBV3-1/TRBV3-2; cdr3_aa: ASSLPVPGGAEAF
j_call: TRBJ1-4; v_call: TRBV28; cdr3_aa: ASSGGQLNEKLF
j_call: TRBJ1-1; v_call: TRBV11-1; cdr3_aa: ASSSQVAEAF
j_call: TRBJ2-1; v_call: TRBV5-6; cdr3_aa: ASSLEPWSSYNEQF
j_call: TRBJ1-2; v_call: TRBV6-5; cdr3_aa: ASISSGNYGYT
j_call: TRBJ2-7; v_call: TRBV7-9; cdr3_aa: ASSNPGLAGVEEQY
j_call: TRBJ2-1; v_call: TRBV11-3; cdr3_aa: ASSSGGEQF
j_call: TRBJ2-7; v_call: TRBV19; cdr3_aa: ASSRDRSYYEQY
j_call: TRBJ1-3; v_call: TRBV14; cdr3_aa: ASSQDPGQGHSGNTIY
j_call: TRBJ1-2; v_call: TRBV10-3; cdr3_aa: AISESEGTGKRGGYT
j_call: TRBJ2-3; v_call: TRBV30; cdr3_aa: AWSTPNTQY
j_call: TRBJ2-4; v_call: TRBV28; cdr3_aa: ASSFRQGQNIQY
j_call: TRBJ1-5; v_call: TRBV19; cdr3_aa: ASSIEGGEKPQH
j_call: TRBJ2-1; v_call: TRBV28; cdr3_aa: ASTDRLAGSYNEQF
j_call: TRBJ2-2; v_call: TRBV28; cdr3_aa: ASSFGGRNTGELF
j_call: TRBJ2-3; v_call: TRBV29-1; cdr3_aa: SVYGTYTDTQY
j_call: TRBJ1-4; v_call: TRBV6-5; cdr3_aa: ASQDRGLANEKLF
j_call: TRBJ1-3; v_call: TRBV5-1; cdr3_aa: ASSLEGATGNTIY
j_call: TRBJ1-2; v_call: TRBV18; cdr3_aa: ASSPGVDYGYT
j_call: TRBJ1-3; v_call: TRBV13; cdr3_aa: ASSLGDSSGNTIY
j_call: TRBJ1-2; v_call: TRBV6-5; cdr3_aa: ASSTPRGLNYGYT
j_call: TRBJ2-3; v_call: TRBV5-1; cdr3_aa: ASSLEGAGVREDTQY
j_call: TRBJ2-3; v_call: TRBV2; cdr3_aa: ASSVGTPMSGTDTQY
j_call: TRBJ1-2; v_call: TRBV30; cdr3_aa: AWSHRPGYT
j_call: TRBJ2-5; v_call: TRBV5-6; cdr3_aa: ASSYLVAGRETQY
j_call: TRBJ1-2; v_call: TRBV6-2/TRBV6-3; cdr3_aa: ASSRPQGASGYT
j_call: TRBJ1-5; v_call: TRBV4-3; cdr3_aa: ASSQDRAQPQH
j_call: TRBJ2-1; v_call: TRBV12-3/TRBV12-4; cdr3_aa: ASSPTSNEQF
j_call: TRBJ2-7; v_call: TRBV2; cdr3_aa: ASSERGYEQY
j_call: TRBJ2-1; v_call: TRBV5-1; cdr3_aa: ASSPGSRGRSYNEQF
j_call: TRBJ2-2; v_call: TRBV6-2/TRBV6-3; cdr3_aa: ASSHGGDNTGELF
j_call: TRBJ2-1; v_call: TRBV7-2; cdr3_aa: ASSLSAGVYNEQF
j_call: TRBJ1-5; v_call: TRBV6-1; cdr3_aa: ASSEGQGTVQPQH
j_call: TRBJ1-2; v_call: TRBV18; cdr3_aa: ASSPNPGGDYGYT
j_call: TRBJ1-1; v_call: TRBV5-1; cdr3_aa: ASSAVLTSTEAF
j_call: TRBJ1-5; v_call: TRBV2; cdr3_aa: ASSDRAYSNQPQH
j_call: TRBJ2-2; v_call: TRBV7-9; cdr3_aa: ASSQTPGQGLTGELF
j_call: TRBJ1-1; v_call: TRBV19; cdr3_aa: ASSISPGQREAF
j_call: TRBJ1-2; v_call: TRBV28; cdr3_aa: ASRGTGGYGYT
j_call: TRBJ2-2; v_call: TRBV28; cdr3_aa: ASSLSGDHTGELF
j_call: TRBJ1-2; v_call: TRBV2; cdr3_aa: ASKKNSPGGYLLNYGYT